Shown below are 10 T cell receptor beta chains from a single sample sequenced in a study of metastatic and nonmetastatic thyroid tumors. Patients were all untreated before their thyroid surgery. TCRdb used MiXCR to call clones anew from the PCR reads. This table has about 20,000 clones, roughly 23% appearing once. Sequenced input: blood. Receptors were obtained from a male donor with papillary thyroid cancer or a benign thyroid nodule (not recorded which). Some clones in this sample may be carry-over from other donors' samples.

The sample holds many counts of this clone. Other DNA sequences in this sample translate to the same CDR3. V usage is TRBV20-1 and J usage is TRBJ2-1; TRBD2 might be the D (5 bases). Per germline, CDR1 DFQATT and CDR2 SNEGSKA (reference sequence). The V and J ends lost 6 bases and 4 bases respectively, with 13 bases between them. The CDR3 sequence is 13 residues long. The CDR3 loop is CSAQEEEYNEQFF. CDR3 sequence (DNA): TGCAGTGCCCAGGAGGAAGAATACAATGAGCAGTTCTTC.

Remarks on this clone: The conserved closing phenylalanine or tryptophan is absent in this CDR3, likely reflecting a read error. The V gene is TRBV5-1, the J gene TRBJ1-2, with TRBD1 as a possible D gene (6 bases). In germline, CDR1 is SGHRS, CDR2 YFSETQ. CDR3 size: 15 residues. V was cut by 6 bases and J by 5 bases, with 20 bases left in between. The CDR3 bases are TGCGCCAGCACCCTTTCGACAGGCGTTGGTTATGGCTACACCTCC. Translating it yields CASTLSTGVGYGYTS.

This clone appeared a few times. The CDR3 loop is CASSGLAGWATQYF. The CDR3 coding sequence is TGTGCCAGCAGTGGCCTAGCGGGATGGGCGACCCAGTACTTC. The gene calls are TRBV6-1 and TRBJ2-5, with 9 bases aligning to TRBD2. V lost 4 bases and J lost 7; bases outside the gene matches: 7. The CDR3 is 14 amino acids. CDR1 MNHNS and CDR2 SASEGT come from the germline V gene.

This clone is medium-sized within its sample. The chain carries TRBV6-2 or TRBV6-3 and TRBJ2-6; 8 bases align to TRBD1. The CDR3 has 16 amino acids. Losses at the gene ends were 5 bases for V and 0 bases for J; bases not matched to a gene: 3. The germline CDR1 and CDR2 sequences are MNHEY and SVGEGT. CDR3 nucleotide sequence: TGTGCCAGCAGTCCTACAGGGGGCTCTGGGGCCAACGTCCTGACTTTC. Residues: CASSPTGGSGANVLTF.

V usage is TRBV5-1 and J usage is TRBJ1-2; perhaps TRBD1 as D (5 bases). Trimming took 6 bases from V and 2 from J, leaving 17 bases between them. Per the germline V gene, CDR1 is SGHRS and CDR2 is YFSETQ. CDR3 length: 15 residues. CDR3 coding DNA: TGCGCCAGCACCCGGGGGGGTTCCGAGAACTATGGCTACACCTTC. It translates to CASTRGGSENYGYTF.

A word on this clone: Germline and junction disagree at one end, which may indicate a read error. The V and J genes are TRBV6-6 and TRBJ1-6, with D perhaps matching TRBD1 (6 bases). This CDR3 spans 15 amino acids. Germline-derived CDR1 and CDR2 are MNHNY and SVGAGI (reference sequence). CDR3 amino acids: CASSYGRGTNSPLHF. The CDR3 nucleotides are TGTGCCAGCAGTTACGGCAGGGGTACGAACTCACCACTCCACTTT.

This clone was observed a handful of times. This may be a read error: a much more frequent sequence differs by one nucleotide. This chain uses TRBV2 with TRBJ2-1; weak D call: TRBD2 (6 bases). The germline gives CDR1 SNHLY, CDR2 FYNNEI. V was trimmed by 7 bases and J by 8 bases, leaving 15 bases between them. The CDR3 length is 13 residues. In nucleotides, the CDR3 is TGTGCCAGCATCCGACTAGGCGGTTATGAGCAGTTCTTC. Translation: CASIRLGGYEQFF.

This clone has just one count. This may be a read error: a much more frequent sequence differs by one nucleotide. The chain uses TRBV9 and TRBJ2-2; D is possibly TRBD2 (5 bases). This CDR3 region has 13 residues. From germline, CDR1 is SGDLS and CDR2 YYNGEE. The CDR3 nucleotides read TGTGCCAGCAGCCAATTTTCGTCCGGGGAGCTGTATTTT. It specifies CASSQFSSGELYF. Supplemented by reference TRBV9 and TRBJ2-2, the full variable domain reads DSGVTQTPKHLITATGQRVTLRCSPRSGDLSVYWYQQSLDQGLQFLIQYYNGEERAKGNILERFSAQQFPDLHSELNLSSLELGDSALYFCASSQFSSGELYFGEGSRLTVL.

This clone has a count of ten or more. J is TRBJ2-1 and V is TRBV19; 8 bases map to TRBD2. V lost 6 bases, J lost 3 bases, and 7 bases stayed unmatched. The CDR3 spans 15 residues. Germline CDR1 reads LNHDA; CDR2 reads SQIVND (reference sequence). This chain's CDR3 is CASRQPSGFYNEQFF. CDR3 DNA: TGTGCCAGTAGGCAACCTAGCGGGTTCTACAATGAGCAGTTCTTC.

The chain carries TRBV20-1 and TRBJ1-1, with D possibly TRBD1 on 6 matching bases. The CDR3 has 13 residues. Per the germline V gene, CDR1 is DFQATT and CDR2 is SNEGSKA (reference sequence). Between the trimmed V and J ends, which lost 0 bases and 6 bases, there was a span of 11 bases. CDR3 bases: TGCAGTGCTAGAGATCCCAGGGGCGCTGAAGCTTTCTTT. It encodes CSARDPRGAEAFF.